This T cell receptor beta chain was sequenced during a study of beta chain features in type 1 diabetes. Sorted populations were all over 98% pure. This clone was seen more than once but under ten times. No antigen is known for it. CDR3 length: 14 residues. Germline V lookup: CDR1 MDHEN, CDR2 SYDVKM. All of the isolated RNA was reverse transcribed, so expressed TCRB transcripts were sequenced. The data were produced by immunoSEQ multiplex PCR, yet TCRdb's version contains in-frame clones alone and is incomplete. The table lists more than 130,000 clones, around 7% of them singletons. General study findings and limits: Patients' naive, central memory and Treg TCRB repertoires seemed closer to one another than those of healthy donors.

Sequencing was done on a sample of central memory CD4+ T cells from blood. The clonotype originates from a woman aged 25-40 years in good health. V is TRBV28 and J is TRBJ2-5; D might be TRBD2 (6 bases). The end of the DNA aligns better with TRBJ2-7, so the J call may be wrong. The CDR3: CASPPAGSSYEQYF. The DNA of the CDR3 is TGTGCCAGCCCCCCGGCCGGGAGTTCCTACGAGCAGTACTTC.